One and the same sample provided the 15 T cell receptor beta chains below, sequenced in a study of identical twins. TCRdb re-called the 5' RACE reads with MiXCR, one entry per CDR3 protein. Of 500,000 to 700,000 distinct CDR3 sequences listed, about 7.6% were seen once; the top ten hold roughly 1.5%. These data were also filed under a second study, of yellow fever vaccine responses in identical twins.

Sequenced sample: PBMCs. The origin of the receptors is a woman aged 18-35 years in good health.

V usage is TRBV28 and J usage is TRBJ2-1; D gene unclear. The CDR3 is made up of 13 amino acids. The germline V gene encodes CDR1 MDHEN and CDR2 SYDVKM. The ends were cut back, 5 bases at V and 8 bases at J, with 13 bases in the middle. The CDR3 DNA follows: TGTGCCAGCAGTCACCAGCCCAAGGATGAGCAGTTCTTC. It is translated as CASSHQPKDEQFF.

The rearrangement joins TRBV10-3 to TRBJ2-7; TRBD1 or TRBD2 may be the D gene (5 bases each). The CDR3 totals 16 residues. In germline, CDR1 is ENHRY, CDR2 SYGVKD. V dropped 2 bases and J dropped 0 bases, with 14 bases sitting between them. The chain's CDR3 is CAISETLTGTSYEQYF. The CDR3 nucleotides are TGTGCCATCAGTGAGACCCTAACCGGGACCTCCTACGAGCAGTACTTC.

The chain recombines TRBV10-3 with TRBJ2-7; D gene ambiguous. Germline values: CDR1 ENHRY, CDR2 SYGVKD. The CDR3 totals 11 residues. V was clipped by 2 bases and J by 3 bases, with 2 bases between them. The CDR3 sequence: CAISELYEQYF. CDR3 DNA sequence: TGTGCCATCAGTGAGCTCTACGAGCAGTACTTC.

This clonotype was found a few times. V usage is TRBV7-9 and J usage is TRBJ2-2, with D perhaps matching TRBD2 (6 bases). CDR3 length: 12 residues. Deletions cut 5 bases from V and 7 bases from J, with 8 bases between. Germline lookup yields CDR1 SEHNR and CDR2 FQNEAQ (reference sequence). The CDR3, as DNA: TGTGCCAGCAGCGGGGGGAACGGGGAGCTGTTTTTT. This sequence encodes CASSGGNGELFF.

This clonotype has a handful of counts. The V call is TRBV10-3, the J call TRBJ2-7; no reliable D call. Looked up from germline, CDR1 is ENHRY and CDR2 is SYGVKD. The CDR3 totals 14 residues. V dropped 5 bases and J dropped 5 bases, with 16 bases sitting between them. The CDR3 is CAISRSPGQDEQYV. The CDR3 DNA is TGTGCCATCAGTCGGTCCCCAGGCCAGGACGAGCAGTACGTC.

This clonotype came up a few times. CDR3 sequence reads: CSARGDRGFYEQYV. The CDR3, as DNA: TGCAGTGCGAGGGGGGACAGGGGGTTTTACGAGCAGTACGTC. The chain joins TRBV20-1 to TRBJ2-7; 11 positions agree with TRBD1. Trimming cost V 6 bases and J 4 bases; bases outside gene matches: 8. From germline, CDR1 is DFQATT and CDR2 SNEGSKA (reference sequence). The CDR3 runs to 14 residues.

This clonotype was found a few times. The J gene is TRBJ2-1, the V gene TRBV5-1; TRBD1 is a possible D gene (5 bases). Germline lookup yields CDR1 SGHRS and CDR2 YFSETQ. V lost 3 bases and J 1 base, leaving 14 bases between the germline ends. The CDR3 has 16 residues. In nucleotides, the CDR3 is TGCGCCAGCAGCTCCGCCTCTGACAGATCCTACAATGAGCAGTTCTTC. Protein: CASSSASDRSYNEQFF.

As for this clonotype: A read error may explain this, as a much larger clone is one base away. The chain joins TRBV6-1 to TRBJ2-3; no clear D gene. The V and J ends lost 6 bases and 5 bases respectively, with 6 bases between them. CDR1 is MNHNS, CDR2 SASEGT, per germline. CDR3 length equals 11 residues. CDR3 amino acids: CASSHRDTQYF. The DNA of the CDR3 is TGTGCCAGCAGCCATAGAGATACGCAGTATTTT.

The CDR3 bases are TGTGCCAGCAGTTACAGTTCAGGGGGGATCGGCTATGGCTACACCTTC. Translating it yields CASSYSSGGIGYGYTF. This chain uses TRBV6-5 with TRBJ1-2; 7 bases line up with TRBD1. Germline values: CDR1 MNHEY, CDR2 SVGAGI. V shed 2 bases, J shed 4 bases, and the junction held 10 bases outside the gene matches. This CDR3 comprises 16 residues.

The V gene is TRBV20-1, the J gene TRBJ2-2; possible D gene TRBD2, 7 bases. Germline assignment: CDR1 DFQATT and CDR2 SNEGSKA (reference sequence). The CDR3 has 17 amino acids. V was cut by 0 bases and J by 4 bases, with 18 bases left in between. For the CDR3, the DNA is TGCAGTGCTAGAGATGTAGGGGGAGGGCTCGGCACCGGGGAGCTGTTTTTT. Translated: CSARDVGGGLGTGELFF.

As for this clonotype: The germline gene is not matched at one end of the junction; a read error may be the cause. The V and J genes are TRBV20-1 and TRBJ2-1; 10 bases agree with TRBD2. Germline assignment: CDR1 DFQATT and CDR2 SNEGSKA (reference sequence). The CDR3 is made up of 17 amino acids. In DNA, the CDR3 is TGCAGTGCTCGAGATTGGGGGGGAGCGGGAGGGCAGGATGAGCAGTTCTTC. This encodes CSARDWGGAGGQDEQFF.

Points on this clonotype: The junction departs from the called germline gene at one end, perhaps through a read error. The V call is TRBV12-3 or TRBV12-4, the J call TRBJ2-5; 8 bases match TRBD2. The CDR3 is 19 amino acids. CDR3 DNA: TGTGCCAGCTGTTTAGCGCGTGTAGCGGGAAGGCCTCTTCAAGAGACCCAGTACTTC. The encoded protein is CASCLARVAGRPLQETQYF.

The chain employs TRBV20-1 and TRBJ2-1, with TRBD2 identical over 8 bases. Trimming took 0 bases from V and 4 from J; bases not matched to a gene: 11. The CDR3 loop spans 17 amino acids. The germline V gene encodes CDR1 DFQATT and CDR2 SNEGSKA (reference sequence). In DNA form, the CDR3 reads TGCAGTGCTAGAGATAGGTTCGGGGGGGGGCGATACAATGAGCAGTTCTTC. This encodes CSARDRFGGGRYNEQFF.

This clonotype was found many times. The V call is TRBV29-1, the J call TRBJ1-3; D gene uncertain. V lost 3 bases and J 0 bases, leaving 9 bases between the germline ends. The CDR3 loop spans 14 amino acids. Germline V gene data show CDR1 as SQVTM and CDR2 as ANQGSEA. This CDR3 reads CSVERALSGNTIYF. CDR3 sequence (DNA): TGCAGCGTTGAGAGGGCACTCTCTGGAAACACCATATATTTT.

Only a few counts were recorded for this clonotype. The chain is built from TRBV20-1 and TRBJ1-5; maybe TRBD1 (6 bases). Trimming took off 2 bases at V and 6 bases at J, with 14 bases between the two ends. CDR3 length equals 14 residues. Germline CDR1 DFQATT, CDR2 SNEGSKA (reference sequence). The CDR3 here is CSARKPQGGQPQHF. CDR3 in DNA: TGCAGTGCTAGAAAACCTCAAGGGGGTCAGCCCCAGCATTTT.